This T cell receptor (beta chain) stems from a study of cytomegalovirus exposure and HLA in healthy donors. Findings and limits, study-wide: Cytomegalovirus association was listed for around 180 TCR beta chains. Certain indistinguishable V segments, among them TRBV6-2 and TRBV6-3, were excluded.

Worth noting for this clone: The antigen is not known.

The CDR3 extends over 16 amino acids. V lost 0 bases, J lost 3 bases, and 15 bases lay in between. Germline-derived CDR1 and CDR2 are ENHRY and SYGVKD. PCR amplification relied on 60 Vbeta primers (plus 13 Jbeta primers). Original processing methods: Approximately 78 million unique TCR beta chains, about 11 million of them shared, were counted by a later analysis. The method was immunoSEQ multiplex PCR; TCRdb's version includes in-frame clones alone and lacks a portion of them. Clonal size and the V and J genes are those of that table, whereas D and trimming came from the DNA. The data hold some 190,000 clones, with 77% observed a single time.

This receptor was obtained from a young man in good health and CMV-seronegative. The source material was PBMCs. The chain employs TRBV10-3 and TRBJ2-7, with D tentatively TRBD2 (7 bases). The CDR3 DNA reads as TGTGCCATCAGTGAGTCGGGGGGGGCGGGACTCTACGAGCAGTACTTC. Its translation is CAISESGGAGLYEQYF.